This TCR beta chain comes out of a study of CD8 T cells in Susac syndrome. Study overall: More than 5 sequenced Susac syndrome patients had clinically active disease, while eight were in remission.

Random hexamers primed reverse transcription of 0.5 to 1 ug RNA. Amplification of TCR beta CDR3 spanned 54 Vbeta and 13 Jbeta via immunoSEQ multiplex PCR. TCRdb reprocessed the immunoSEQ multiplex PCR reads with MiXCR, giving one entry per CDR3 protein. The table shows some 94,000 distinct CDR3 sequences, with 85% to 95% occurring only once. The sequenced sample was CD4+ T cells from PBMCs. This sequence was found in a human donor with Susac syndrome.

The CDR3 nucleotides are TGCAGTGTGCGGAGGAGCAATCAGCCCCAGCATTTT. It is translated as CSVRRSNQPQHF. The chain is built from TRBV20-1 and TRBJ1-5; D ambiguous. V was pared by 7 bases and J by 1 base, with 8 bases between. Germline assignment: CDR1 DFQATT and CDR2 SNEGSKA (reference sequence). The CDR3 is 12 residues long.